This TCR beta chain emerged from a study of T cell responses to AZD1222 COVID-19 vaccine (dated by TCRdb to the early 2020s). In terms of the full investigation: AZD1222 recipients given second doses at about 4 weeks or at about 12 weeks were pooled, since spike-specific TCR depth and breadth were not found to differ between the two schedules. TCR sequencing was performed for fewer than 250 trial participants, of whom some 200 were given two doses of AZD1222 and some 25 were given two doses of MenACWY control vaccine. Enrollment into the trials was organized by age into subgroups of 18-55, 56-69 and 70-plus years, and those subgroups contained approximately 150, 30 and 60 TCR-sequenced participants, respectively.

This clone was seen more than once but under ten times. The antigen it recognizes is unknown. Per-nucleotide qualities are absent, and no much larger clonotype sits a single base away. CDR1 is given as SQVTM and CDR2 as ANQGSEA, both from the germline V gene. V and J are trimmed by 4 bases and 4 bases, and the gene matches miss 2 bases of the junction. From its cysteine to its phenylalanine, the CDR3 spans 12 amino acids. Solely the CDR3 DNA is kept, with 36 bases framed from the first base. The CDR3 regions of human TCRbeta chains were analyzed by immunosequencing. The paper's data handling went like this. Repertoire TCRs were checked for matches against a reference library of SARS-CoV-2-specific TCRs that had been generated using the MIRA antigen-specificity platform. Breadth meant the fraction of unique TCRs that were SARS-CoV-2-associated, whereas depth meant the fraction of total T cells that were SARS-CoV-2-associated. Using the MIRA data, each spike-specific TCR was mapped to the spike region that the TCR reacts to and placed in a CD4 or CD8 class. Log10-transformed breadth and depth values were compared by one-way ANOVA with Sidak's multiple comparisons tests. Held by TCRdb, this immuneACCESS table contains in-frame sequences only and omits some clones. Under half of the omission traces to an unresolved V gene where checked; the cause of the rest is unknown. That table supplies the V and J calls and clone size; D and trimming were determined from the DNA. This sample comprises some 100,000 clones, roughly 88% of them detected only once. About a fifth of the sample rests with the top ten.

What the work shows at the level of the full study, not this receptor alone: Participants were mostly white British and included more females than males, and it was suggested by the authors that clonal diversity may have been underestimated. The whole spike protein was spanned by vaccine-associated CD4 TCRs, and dominant responses were seen in regions 160-218 and 743-854. Because no samples from the day 14 peak response were available, repertoires could be characterized only after the peak T cell response. Nearly half of unique spike-specific TCRs reportedly recognized epitopes outside regions mutated in the B.1.351 and B.1.1.7 variants. The 56-69-year group was small, and its depth increase did not reach significance, likely because of low power. Only five or six AZD1222 recipients were SARS-CoV-2 seropositive at baseline, limiting conclusions about previously exposed vaccinees. After two AZD1222 doses, spike-specific TCR breadth and depth were significantly higher than at day 0 and than in MenACWY recipients.

This specimen's time point label, interpreted: baseline before first vaccination. Vaccinee samples came from UK trials COV001 and COV002, including a single-blind randomized controlled phase 2/3 trial of AZD1222 (ChAdOx1 nCoV-19) in healthy adults. For TCRbeta chain sequencing, PBMC samples were collected from trial participants at day 0 and at day 28 after the second dose. The chain joins TRBV29-1 to TRBJ1-1; 8 bases in the junction line up with TRBD1. The receptor was isolated from an adult in good health. Sequenced here: peripheral blood, sampled on day 0 of AZD1222 vaccination. The nucleotide sequence is given as TGCAGCGTTGTCAGGGGGCCCACTGAAGCTTTCTTT. Its translation reads: CSVVRGPTEAFF.